Listed below are T cell receptor beta chains from one sample, sequenced in a study of human T cells and chemical hapten exposure. TCRdb ran MiXCR on the RACE reads and lists one entry per CDR3 protein. The sample lists roughly 200,000 distinct CDR3 sequences; under 30% were seen once. The specimen was whole blood, collected in connection with sensitization to the hapten diphenylcyclopropenone (DPC). The receptors come from a woman aged 35 to 49 with alopecia areata. Some clones in this sample may be carry-over from other donors' samples. Each CDR3 is given with its conserved first and last residue. D genes are given only for firm matches. Size tells how often a clone was seen (once, few, many) or the class of an expanded clone, and some rows leave it out.

>TRBV20-1|.|TRBJ2-7|few
TGCAGTGCTAGAGGGCACCACCCCTACGAGCAGTACTTC
CSARGHHPYEQYF
>TRBV10-3|.|TRBJ2-3|.
TGTGCCATCAGTGCCACCAGCACAGATACGCAGTATTTT
CAISATSTDTQYF
>TRBV7-8|.|TRBJ2-7|few
TGTGCCAGCAGCCCTTTTAGGGCCCCCTACGAGCAGTACTTC
CASSPFRAPYEQYF
>TRBV20-1|.|TRBJ2-1|few
TGCAGTGCTCCGAGAACTTTACAGGGTACAAATGAGCAGTTCTTC
CSAPRTLQGTNEQFF
>TRBV20-1|TRBD2|TRBJ2-5|few
TGCAGTGCACAAAAGCGACTAGCAGCAGAGACCCAGTACTTC
CSAQKRLAAETQYF
>TRBV5-1|.|TRBJ2-7|.
TGCGCCAGCAGCTTGATCCCAGGGGAGAGCTCCTACGAGCAGTACTTC
CASSLIPGESSYEQYF
>TRBV6-2/TRBV6-3|.|TRBJ1-5|.
TGTGCCAGCAGTAGCGTCCCGGGGGCGAAGCCCCAGCATTTT
CASSSVPGAKPQHF
>TRBV20-1|.|TRBJ2-7|few
TGCAGTGCTAGAGAGTACCTCTACGAGCAGTACTTC
CSAREYLYEQYF
>TRBV28|.|TRBJ2-2|few
TGTGCCAGCAGAATGAGCTGGAACACCGGGGAGCTGTTTTTT
CASRMSWNTGELFF
>TRBV4-2|TRBD2|TRBJ2-3|.
TGTGCCAGCAGCCAAGGGAAGACTAGCGGGAGAAGTCCAGATACGCAGTATTTT
CASSQGKTSGRSPDTQYF
>TRBV28|TRBD1|TRBJ2-3|.
TGTGCCACCTCCTCGGGACAGAGATACCTGCATAGCACAGATACGCAGTATTTT
CATSSGQRYLHSTDTQYF
>TRBV7-9|.|TRBJ1-1|few
TGTGCCAGCAGCCCGGGAGCGCCGCATGGGGACACTGAAGCTTTCTTT
CASSPGAPHGDTEAFF
>TRBV6-2/TRBV6-3|.|TRBJ2-3|few
TGTGCCAGCCTGCCCGACCCTAGCACAGATACGCAGTATTTT
CASLPDPSTDTQYF